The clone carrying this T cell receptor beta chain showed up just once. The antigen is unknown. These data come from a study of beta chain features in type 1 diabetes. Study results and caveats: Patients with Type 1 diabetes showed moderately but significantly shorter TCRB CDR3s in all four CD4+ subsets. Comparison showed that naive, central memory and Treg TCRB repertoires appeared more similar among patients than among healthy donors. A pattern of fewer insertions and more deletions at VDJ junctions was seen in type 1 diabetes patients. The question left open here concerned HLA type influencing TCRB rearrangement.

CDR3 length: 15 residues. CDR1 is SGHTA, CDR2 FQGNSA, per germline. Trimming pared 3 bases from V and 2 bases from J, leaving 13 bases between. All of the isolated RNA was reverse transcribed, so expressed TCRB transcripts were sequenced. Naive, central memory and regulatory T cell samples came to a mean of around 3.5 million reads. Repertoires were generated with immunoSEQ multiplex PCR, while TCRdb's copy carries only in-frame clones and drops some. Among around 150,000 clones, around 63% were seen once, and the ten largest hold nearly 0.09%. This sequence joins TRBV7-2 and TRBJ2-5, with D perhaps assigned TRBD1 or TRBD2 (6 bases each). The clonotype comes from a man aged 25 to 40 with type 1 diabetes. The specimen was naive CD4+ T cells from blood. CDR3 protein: CASSLPRGRQETQYF. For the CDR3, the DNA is TGTGCCAGCAGCTTGCCCCGGGGGCGGCAAGAGACCCAGTACTTC.